These T cell receptor beta chains were read from a single sample in a study of blood T cell repertoires in COVID-19. Sequenced by immunoSEQ multiplex PCR; TCRdb stores in-frame clones only, minus some. The sample holds roughly 200,000 clones, roughly three quarters seen once. The sequencing input was peripheral blood. The receptors here all came from a woman aged 40 to 50 with COVID-19, enrolled during active disease. CDR3s include the opening cysteine and the closing phenylalanine or tryptophan. Fields, in order: clone size, V gene, D gene, J gene, CDR3 DNA, CDR3 protein. The D gene is left open where the match is weak. Some rows have no size entry. The others give once, few or many, or a class for an expanded clone.

size: -
V: TRBV28
D: TRBD2
J: TRBJ2-3
DNA: TGTGCCAGCAGTTGGGGGGGACTAGCGGAATTCACAGATACGCAGTATTTT
CDR3: CASSWGGLAEFTDTQYF

size: -
V: TRBV5-8
D: -
J: TRBJ1-2
DNA: TGTGCCAGCAGCCCCGATGGCGGCTACACCTTC
CDR3: CASSPDGGYTF

size: -
V: TRBV11-2
D: -
J: TRBJ2-3
DNA: TGTGCCAGCAGCACCTCTAGCGCAGATACGCAGTATTTT
CDR3: CASSTSSADTQYF

size: -
V: TRBV30
D: -
J: TRBJ1-5
DNA: TGTGCCTGGAGCGCCATAGGGGGACGTCAGCCCCAGCATTTT
CDR3: CAWSAIGGRQPQHF

size: -
V: TRBV19
D: TRBD1
J: TRBJ1-6
DNA: TGTGCCAGTAGTACCGATCCGGGACAGGGGGATAATTCACCCCTCCACTTT
CDR3: CASSTDPGQGDNSPLHF

size: -
V: TRBV27
D: -
J: TRBJ1-2
DNA: TGTGCCAGCAGTTTAGGACAAGGTGTTTATGGCTACACCTTC
CDR3: CASSLGQGVYGYTF

size: -
V: TRBV6-5
D: -
J: TRBJ2-2
DNA: TGTGCCAGTATCCCCGGACACGCGAACACCGGGGAGCTGTTTTTT
CDR3: CASIPGHANTGELFF

size: -
V: TRBV30
D: -
J: TRBJ2-5
DNA: TGTGCCTGGAGTGTGGGGGGAAAAGAGACCCAGTACTTC
CDR3: CAWSVGGKETQYF

size: -
V: TRBV5-1
D: TRBD2
J: TRBJ2-5
DNA: TGCGCCAGCAGCTCAGGGAGGGCTGGGGAGACCCAGTACTTC
CDR3: CASSSGRAGETQYF

size: -
V: TRBV5-1
D: -
J: TRBJ2-1
DNA: TGCGCCAGCAGCTTGGTCTCGAGCTCCTACAATGAGCAGTTCTTC
CDR3: CASSLVSSSYNEQFF

size: once
V: TRBV6-5
D: TRBD1
J: TRBJ1-5
DNA: TGTGCCAGCAGGACGACAGGGGTCCGTGAGCCCCAGCATTTT
CDR3: CASRTTGVREPQHF

size: once
V: TRBV2
D: -
J: TRBJ2-1
DNA: TGTGCCAGCAGCCAACGATCCCGGGACACACCCTCCTACAATGAGCAGTTCTTC
CDR3: CASSQRSRDTPSYNEQFF

size: -
V: TRBV19
D: -
J: TRBJ1-5
DNA: TGTGCCAGTACCGGTTTTGGGCCGAATCAGCCCCAGCATTTT
CDR3: CASTGFGPNQPQHF